The 21 T cell receptor beta chains below all came from one sample that was sequenced in a study of identical twins. TCRdb analysed the 5' RACE reads with MiXCR anew, one entry per CDR3 protein. This table has roughly 720,000 distinct CDR3 sequences, around a sixth appearing once. The same data also contributed to another study, on T cells expressing NK-cell markers.

The material sequenced was PBMCs. The receptors stem from a woman between 18 and 30 years old in good health.

The rearrangement uses TRBV20-1 and TRBJ2-1; tentative D call: TRBD2 (5 bases). The CDR3 runs to 13 residues. V gave up 4 bases and J gave up 5 bases, with 12 bases separating them. Germline assignment: CDR1 DFQATT and CDR2 SNEGSKA (reference sequence). Here the CDR3 reads CSAISPSNNEQFF. The DNA for the CDR3 is TGCAGTGCTATAAGTCCTAGCAACAATGAGCAGTTCTTC.

This clonotype was picked up a small number of times. The chain employs TRBV20-1 and TRBJ2-3, with D uncertain. The germline V and J ends were trimmed by 3 bases and 6 bases, with 13 bases remaining between them. The germline V gene encodes CDR1 DFQATT and CDR2 SNEGSKA (reference sequence). The CDR3 contains 13 residues. The CDR3 DNA reads TGCAGTGCTAGTATAAGAGCCGCGGATACGCAGTATTTT. The encoded protein is CSASIRAADTQYF.

This clonotype was found many times. The V call is TRBV7-8, the J call TRBJ2-2; perhaps TRBD2 as D (6 bases). The CDR3 totals 14 residues. The germline gives CDR1 SGHVS, CDR2 FQNEAQ. Between the trimmed V and J ends, which lost 5 bases and 3 bases, there was a span of 10 bases. This chain's CDR3 is CASSPKRDTGELFF. The CDR3 bases are TGTGCCAGCAGCCCTAAGCGGGACACCGGGGAGCTGTTTTTT.

This clonotype was observed a few times. V gene TRBV6-2 or TRBV6-3 combines with J gene TRBJ2-7; TRBD2 agrees at 15 bases. The CDR3 consists of 16 residues. Germline assignment: CDR1 MNHEY and CDR2 SVGEGT. V lost 4 bases and J lost 3; bases outside the gene matches: 4. This chain's CDR3 is CASSSGLAGGGYEQYF. DNA of the CDR3: TGTGCCAGCAGTTCGGGACTAGCGGGAGGAGGCTACGAGCAGTACTTC.

The gene calls are TRBV7-8 and TRBJ2-7, with TRBD2 matching 12 bases. Germline-derived CDR1 and CDR2 are SGHVS and FQNEAQ. This CDR3 is built from 17 residues. V gave up 3 bases and J gave up 2 bases; unmatched junction bases: 8. Here the CDR3 DNA reads TGTGCCAGCAGCTTGGCTAGCGGGGGGGCCTCTACCTACGAGCAGTACTTC. Its protein is CASSLASGGASTYEQYF.

This clonotype was observed a handful of times. This chain links TRBV5-1 with TRBJ1-4; 9 nucleotides align to TRBD1. This CDR3 region has 12 residues. V shed 7 bases, J shed 6 bases, and the junction held 1 base outside the gene matches. Germline V gene data show CDR1 as SGHRS and CDR2 as YFSETQ. The CDR3: CASRDRDEKLFF. DNA for the CDR3: TGCGCCAGCCGGGACAGGGATGAAAAACTGTTTTTT.

This rearrangement joins TRBV11-2 to TRBJ2-1; D is unclear. The length of the CDR3 is 13 residues. CDR1 SGHAT and CDR2 FQNNGV come from the germline V gene. V was cut by 0 bases and J by 11 bases, with 11 bases left in between. CDR3 loop: CASSLEAQAQQFF. CDR3 nucleotide sequence: TGTGCCAGCAGCTTAGAGGCCCAAGCGCAGCAGTTCTTC.

The rearrangement joins TRBV7-9 to TRBJ1-1, with a tentative D call TRBD1 (5 bases). The CDR3 runs 11 residues. V was pared by 4 bases and J by 11 bases, with 11 bases between. Germline CDR1 is SEHNR and CDR2 is FQNEAQ (reference sequence). Here the CDR3 DNA reads TGTGCCAGCAGCTCGGGACTCGTGGCTTTCTTT. Amino acid sequence: CASSSGLVAFF.

The chain is built from TRBV30 and TRBJ2-2, with D possibly called TRBD1 or TRBD2 (5 bases each). Germline CDR1 reads GTSNPN; CDR2 reads SVGIG (reference sequence). The germline V and J ends were trimmed by 2 bases and 2 bases, with 9 bases remaining between them. CDR3 length: 14 amino acids. The CDR3 DNA reads as TGTGCCTGGAGTCCCGGGACCAACACCGGGGAGCTGTTTTTT. Residues: CAWSPGTNTGELFF.

This clonotype showed up just a few times. This CDR3 is CSARPEAFSGNTIYF. The CDR3 DNA follows: TGCAGTGCTAGACCCGAGGCCTTCTCTGGAAACACCATATATTTT. This chain joins TRBV20-1 and TRBJ1-3; no clear D gene. Looked up from germline, CDR1 is DFQATT and CDR2 is SNEGSKA (reference sequence). Trimming removed 2 bases at V and 0 bases at J, with 11 bases between. This CDR3 spans 15 amino acids.

This clonotype was detected only a few times. The chain is built from TRBV12-3 or TRBV12-4 and TRBJ2-2, with D perhaps matching TRBD2 (5 bases). Trimming left V 5 bases short and J 3 bases short, with 13 bases between. The CDR3 spans 15 residues. The CDR3 DNA reads as TGTGCCAGCAGTCGAGGGCTCGCGGACACCGGGGAGCTGTTTTTT. It is translated as CASSRGLADTGELFF.

In its sample, this clonotype was seen a few times. CDR3 region: CSARTGERLRNTEAFF. CDR3 nucleotides: TGCAGTGCTAGGACAGGGGAAAGGCTACGGAACACTGAAGCTTTCTTT. This chain connects TRBV20-1 to TRBJ1-1; 8 nucleotides match TRBD1. The CDR3 length is 16 residues. Germline V gene sequence: CDR1 DFQATT, CDR2 SNEGSKA (reference sequence). V lost 3 bases and J lost 1; bases outside the gene matches: 10.

The V call is TRBV5-1, the J call TRBJ1-2, with TRBD1 identical over 12 bases. CDR1 SGHRS and CDR2 YFSETQ come from the germline V gene. The V segment lost 5 bases and the J segment 7 bases; nucleotides outside the gene matches: 6. The CDR3 runs to 14 residues. Here the CDR3 reads CASRAGTGGFGYTF. The CDR3 DNA reads TGCGCCAGCAGAGCCGGGACAGGGGGCTTTGGCTACACCTTC.

The chain joins TRBV5-6 to TRBJ2-3; a possible D gene is TRBD2 (5 bases). This CDR3 is built from 14 residues. CDR1 is SGHDT and CDR2 is YYEEEE in the germline V gene. Trimming left V 0 bases short and J 8 bases short, with 13 bases between. The CDR3 sequence is CASSLESARGTQYF. CDR3 DNA: TGTGCCAGCAGCTTGGAGTCAGCCCGGGGTACGCAGTATTTT.

This clonotype was recorded many times. The chain employs TRBV20-1 and TRBJ1-3, with D unresolved. V was shortened by 3 bases and J by 2 bases, with 11 bases between the two germline ends. The CDR3 length is 14 residues. Germline V CDR1 and CDR2: DFQATT, SNEGSKA (reference sequence). CDR3 nucleotide sequence: TGCAGTGCTAGTCCGGGGTGGGCTGGAAACACCATATATTTT. Protein sequence: CSASPGWAGNTIYF.

This clonotype occurred a few times. The chain is built from TRBV3-1 and TRBJ1-2; 7 bases align to TRBD1. The CDR3 contains 16 residues. Unmatched junction bases numbered 11, after V lost 4 bases and J lost 3 bases. Germline V gene data show CDR1 as LGHDT and CDR2 as YNNKEL (reference sequence). CDR3 residues: CASSRTLGTAYYGYTF. The CDR3 DNA follows: TGTGCCAGCAGCCGAACCCTAGGGACAGCATACTATGGCTACACCTTC.

This clonotype was counted a few times. V gene TRBV29-1 combines with J gene TRBJ2-2; D remains unclear. V lost 3 bases and J 6 bases, leaving 11 bases between the germline ends. CDR1 SQVTM and CDR2 ANQGSEA come from the germline V gene. This CDR3 has 13 residues. The CDR3 sequence: CSVEAQSPGELFF. The CDR3 nucleotides are TGCAGCGTTGAGGCCCAAAGTCCCGGGGAGCTGTTTTTT.

The V gene is TRBV5-6, the J gene TRBJ2-2; 12 nucleotides agree with TRBD2. Germline V gives CDR1 SGHDT, CDR2 YYEEEE. The V gene end was trimmed by 4 bases and the J gene end by 6 bases; junction bases not matched to a gene: 10. The CDR3 consists of 17 residues. The CDR3 DNA is TGTGCCAGCAGCCCGTACCCTAGCGGGAGGGCTTCCGGGGAGCTGTTTTTT. It specifies CASSPYPSGRASGELFF. Full variable domain (outside the CDR3, taken from reference TRBV5-6 and TRBJ2-2): DAGVTQSPTHLIKTRGQQVTLRCSPKSGHDTVSWYQQALGQGPQFIFQYYEEEERQRGNFPDRFSGHQFPNYSSELNVNALLLGDSALYLCASSPYPSGRASGELFFGEGSRLTVL.

The chain employs TRBV12-3 or TRBV12-4 and TRBJ1-1; possible D gene TRBD1, 5 bases. V lost 7 bases to trimming and J lost 1 base, with 13 bases between them. The CDR3 consists of 14 residues. In nucleotides, the CDR3 is TGTGCCAGCACCTCGGGACTCCCGAACACTGAAGCTTTCTTT. As protein: CASTSGLPNTEAFF.

This clonotype has only a few counts. The genes are TRBV18 and TRBJ1-1; D is ambiguous. Germline assignment: CDR1 KGHSH and CDR2 LQKENI. With 2 bases removed from V and 8 bases from J, the gap between germline ends came to 6 bases. The CDR3 runs 11 residues. As DNA, the CDR3 is TGTGCCAGCTCACCAAAGGAGGAAGCTTTCTTT. It is translated as CASSPKEEAFF.

This sequence joins TRBV10-3 and TRBJ1-1; D is undetermined. CDR1 and CDR2 from the germline V gene are ENHRY and SYGVKD. The CDR3 extends over 12 amino acids. Trimming left V 5 bases short and J 8 bases short, with 12 bases between. Written as DNA, the CDR3 is TGTGCCATCAGTACAGAGCTCCGGGAAGCTTTCTTT. Translated: CAISTELREAFF.